The present entry profiles one TCR beta chain with its context. Per the authors' pipeline: How many nucleated cells were present was estimated from reference gene primer amplification. The table came from immunoSEQ multiplex PCR; TCRdb's copy has only in-frame clones and leaves some out. V, J and clone size derive from that table, while D and trimming were established from the DNA sequence. The sample records 35,000 or so clones, 80% to 90% being singletons. The source of the sample is a study of blood T cell repertoires in COVID-19. At the level of the study: From T cells, B-cell-depleted T cells, or PBMCs came the material, which was cDNA or gDNA.

The clonotype originates from a human donor in a cohort sampled during active or convalescent COVID-19. The donor label of this sample is uncertain. Specimen: peripheral blood.

This CDR3 is CASSSRSSYEQYF. For the CDR3, the DNA is TGCGCCAGCAGCTCCCGGAGTTCCTACGAGCAGTACTTC. This chain joins TRBV5-1 and TRBJ2-7; D not resolved. Germline-derived CDR1 and CDR2 are SGHRS and YFSETQ. This CDR3 comprises 13 residues. The V end lost 3 bases, the J end lost 1 base, and 8 bases lay between the germline ends.